These 21 T cell receptor beta chains share one sample of origin, sequenced in a study of CD8 T cells in ankylosing spondylitis (dated by TCRdb to the late 2010s). General findings and caveats noted by the study authors: A TCR beta motif made up of several highly homologous amino acid variants appeared to be characteristic of blood from ankylosing spondylitis patients.

For these receptors, no antigen is known. Library prep was done by 5' RACE. TCRdb names Illumina HiSeq 2500 as the instrument used. TCRdb ran its own pipeline on the public reads, namely fastp trimming at Q25 and MiXCR clone calling, and kept in-frame beta chains. Records with the same CDR3 protein are collapsed into one entry carrying the most frequent genes and DNA. The sample has 390,000 or so distinct CDR3 sequences on record, about a fifth of them singletons. The top ten clonotypes cover about 15% of the sample. Sequences were obtained from blood, either unsorted or a sorted T cell fraction (not recorded which). These receptors were obtained from a male donor with ankylosing spondylitis.

This chain links TRBV13 with TRBJ2-3, with D unclear. CDR3 length equals 15 residues. Germline-derived CDR1 and CDR2 are PRHDT and FYEKMQ (reference sequence). V was pared by 5 bases and J by 0 bases, with 12 bases between. CDR3 DNA sequence: TGTGCCAGCAGCGGTCGAACGACTAGCACAGATACGCAGTATTTT. Translating it yields CASSGRTTSTDTQYF.

The table lists this clonotype with a few counts. The chain joins TRBV7-3 to TRBJ2-1; a possible D gene is TRBD2 (7 bases). V was cut by 1 base and J by 10 bases, with 23 bases left in between. The CDR3 has 17 residues. The V gene's germline CDR1 is SGHTA and CDR2 FQGTGA. CDR3 bases: TGTGCCAGCAGCTTAATGGGGACGAGGGGGGAGGGCCACGAGCAGTTCTTC. Encoded protein: CASSLMGTRGEGHEQFF.

In its sample, this clonotype was seen a few times. J is TRBJ1-4 and V is TRBV20-1; no clear D. Trimming shortened V by 0 bases and J by 4 bases, and 15 bases separated the two germline ends. Germline V gene data show CDR1 as DFQATT and CDR2 as SNEGSKA (reference sequence). This CDR3 has 16 amino acids. CDR3 amino acids: CSARDLVRTYNEKLFF. In DNA form, the CDR3 reads TGCAGTGCTAGAGATCTAGTCAGGACGTATAATGAAAAACTGTTTTTT.

This clonotype has a handful of counts. The chain joins TRBV7-9 to TRBJ2-7; D unresolved. This CDR3 has 13 residues. Germline CDR1 SEHNR, CDR2 FQNEAQ (reference sequence). V was cut by 3 bases and J by 5 bases, with 11 bases left in between. The CDR3 here is CASSLLRVDEQYF. The CDR3 DNA is TGTGCCAGCAGCTTGTTAAGAGTTGACGAGCAGTACTTC. Looking up the rest from reference TRBV7-9 and TRBJ2-7 gives the full variable domain: DTGVSQNPRHKITKRGQNVTFRCDPISEHNRLYWYRQTLGQGPEFLTYFQNEAQLEKSRLLSDRFSAERPKGSFSTLEIQRTEQGDSAMYLCASSLLRVDEQYFGPGTRLTVT.

The chain uses TRBV6-2 or TRBV6-3 and TRBJ2-1; no firm D call. This CDR3 has 13 residues. Germline V gene lookup returns CDR1 MNHEY and CDR2 SVGEGT. V was trimmed by 0 bases and J by 4 bases, leaving 4 bases between them. CDR3 nucleotide sequence: TGTGCCAGCAGTTACTCCGTGTACAATGAGCAGTTCTTC. Translated: CASSYSVYNEQFF.

The V gene is TRBV10-3, the J gene TRBJ2-3; D tentatively fits TRBD1 or TRBD2 (5 bases each). Germline V gene data show CDR1 as ENHRY and CDR2 as SYGVKD. Trimming took 1 base from V and 1 from J, leaving 9 bases between them. The CDR3 runs to 15 residues. CDR3 bases: TGTGCCATCAGTGAGTTAGGGACGGGCACAGATACGCAGTATTTT. It specifies CAISELGTGTDTQYF.

This clonotype was observed a few times. The rearrangement links TRBV29-1 to TRBJ2-3; D is uncertain. The CDR3 length is 13 residues. CDR1 is SQVTM, CDR2 ANQGSEA, per germline. The germline V and J ends were trimmed by 7 bases and 2 bases, with 13 bases remaining between them. This CDR3 reads CSGKRQSTDTQYF. DNA for the CDR3: TGCAGCGGTAAACGCCAGTCCACAGATACGCAGTATTTT.

The chain links TRBV7-2 to TRBJ2-3; 10 bases line up with TRBD2. V gave up 4 bases and J gave up 6 bases; unmatched junction bases: 7. This CDR3 region has 15 residues. Germline CDR1 and CDR2: SGHTA and FQGNSA. CDR3 bases: TGTGCCAGCAGCTCTATCTTAGCGGGAGGCGATACGCAGTATTTT. This encodes CASSSILAGGDTQYF.

This clonotype was picked up many times. The J gene is TRBJ2-5, the V gene TRBV4-2; D might be TRBD1 or TRBD2, each matching 6 bases. V was shortened by 3 bases and J by 4 bases, with 12 bases between the two germline ends. The germline CDR1 and CDR2 sequences are LGHNA and YNFKEQ. CDR3 length: 14 residues. CDR3 bases: TGTGCCAGCAGCCACACAGGGAGGCGAGAGACCCAGTACTTC. This codes for CASSHTGRRETQYF.

This chain joins TRBV6-5 and TRBJ2-3; either TRBD1 or TRBD2 may fit D (6 bases each). With 2 bases removed from V and 7 bases from J, the gap between germline ends came to 25 bases. The CDR3 is 18 residues long. Germline CDR1 and CDR2: MNHEY and SVGAGI. The CDR3 sequence: CASSYPHSARGGLNTQYF. DNA for the CDR3: TGTGCCAGCAGTTACCCACACTCCGCCAGGGGAGGTTTGAATACGCAGTATTTT.

The J gene is TRBJ1-2, the V gene TRBV7-2, with a possible D match to TRBD1 (5 bases). In germline, CDR1 is SGHTA, CDR2 FQGNSA. The V gene lost 5 bases and the J gene lost 0 bases, with 13 bases spanning the gap. The CDR3 length is 15 residues. Here the CDR3 reads CASSPEGPANYGYTF. For the CDR3, the DNA is TGTGCCAGCAGCCCTGAGGGGCCCGCTAACTATGGCTACACCTTC.

V is TRBV3-1 and J is TRBJ2-3, with TRBD2 identical over 12 bases. V trimming: 0 bases; J trimming: 2 bases; junction bases outside the gene matches: 3. Germline loops: CDR1 LGHDT, CDR2 YNNKEL (reference sequence). CDR3 size: 17 residues. CDR3 amino acids: CASSQEASGRVTDTQYF. CDR3 in DNA: TGTGCCAGCAGCCAAGAAGCTAGCGGGAGGGTCACAGATACGCAGTATTTT.

Only a few counts were recorded for this clonotype. Mismatch with germline at one junction end may stem from a read error. The chain uses TRBV5-1 and TRBJ1-6, with 9 bases identical to TRBD1. Germline loops: CDR1 SGHRS, CDR2 YFSETQ. The CDR3 length is 15 residues. In DNA, the CDR3 is TGTGCCAGCAGCTTCTCACAGGGGGCAGAGTCACCCCTCCACTTT. This translates into CASSFSQGAESPLHF.

This clonotype was counted a few times. The chain recombines TRBV12-3 or TRBV12-4 with TRBJ1-2, with D possibly TRBD1 on 5 matching bases. The CDR3 is made up of 14 amino acids. V was pared by 2 bases and J by 6 bases, with 13 bases between. In nucleotides, the CDR3 is TGTGCCAGCAGTTTATCCCTTCCCAGGGATGGCTACACCTTC. Protein: CASSLSLPRDGYTF.

The chain uses TRBV7-2 and TRBJ2-7; D possibly corresponds to TRBD2 (5 bases). Germline V gene data show CDR1 as SGHTA and CDR2 as FQGNSA. This CDR3 has 14 amino acids. V was trimmed by 5 bases and J by 2 bases, leaving 13 bases between them. The CDR3 loop is CASSPRTYPYEQYF. For the CDR3, the DNA is TGTGCCAGCAGCCCTCGGACTTACCCCTACGAGCAGTACTTC.

This clonotype was recorded many times. V and J are TRBV7-2 and TRBJ2-3, with 8 bases that match TRBD1. The CDR3 runs 16 residues. After removal of 0 bases from V and 1 base from J, the junction contained 3 bases not matched to a gene. Per germline, CDR1 SGHTA and CDR2 FQGNSA. The DNA of the CDR3 is TGTGCCAGCAGCTTAGCGCTGGGACAGGGCACAGATACGCAGTATTTT. Protein product: CASSLALGQGTDTQYF.

This clonotype occurred a few times. The rearrangement links TRBV5-1 to TRBJ2-3; the D gene is possibly TRBD1 (5 bases). Trimming left V 4 bases short and J 2 bases short, with 8 bases between. The germline CDR1 and CDR2 sequences are SGHRS and YFSETQ. CDR3 size: 13 residues. CDR3 DNA sequence: TGCGCCAGCAGCAAAGGGGTCACAGATACGCAGTATTTT. Encoded protein: CASSKGVTDTQYF.

V gene TRBV7-2 combines with J gene TRBJ1-2; the match to TRBD1 covers 9 bases. V lost 5 bases and J lost 5; bases outside the gene matches: 3. The CDR3 spans 13 residues. Germline loops: CDR1 SGHTA, CDR2 FQGNSA. DNA for the CDR3: TGTGCCAGCAGCACAGGACAGGGGTATGGCTACACCTTC. It is translated as CASSTGQGYGYTF.

This chain joins TRBV12-3 or TRBV12-4 and TRBJ2-5; D possibly matches TRBD1 or TRBD2 (5 bases each). This CDR3 contains 13 residues. V was pared by 5 bases and J by 0 bases, with 7 bases between. The CDR3 DNA is TGTGCCAGCAGTGGGACGTACCAAGAGACCCAGTACTTC. It yields the protein CASSGTYQETQYF.

This clonotype was seen only a few times. J is TRBJ2-7 and V is TRBV7-9, with unresolved D. This CDR3 has 12 residues. Trimming removed 5 bases at V and 0 bases at J, with 5 bases between. Germline CDR1 and CDR2: SEHNR and FQNEAQ (reference sequence). The CDR3 DNA is TGTGCCAGCAGCGCTAGCTCCTACGAGCAGTACTTC. Amino acid sequence: CASSASSYEQYF.

The chain employs TRBV2 and TRBJ2-5, with TRBD2 identical over 11 bases. The trim removed 4 bases at V and 3 bases at J, leaving 4 bases unmatched. There are 15 residues in the CDR3. Germline V gene lookup returns CDR1 SNHLY and CDR2 FYNNEI. The CDR3 nucleotides read TGTGCCAGCAGTGCCTTGGGACTAGCGGAAGAGACCCAGTACTTC. This codes for CASSALGLAEETQYF. The variable domain in full, completed from reference TRBV2 and TRBJ2-5, reads EPEVTQTPSHQVTQMGQEVILRCVPISNHLYFYWYRQILGQKVEFLVSFYNNEISEKSEIFDDQFSVERPDGSNFTLKIRSTKLEDSAMYFCASSALGLAEETQYFGPGTRLLVL.